This TCR beta chain stems from a study of cytomegalovirus exposure and HLA in healthy donors. As for the study in general: Earlier, some 180 million T cells were analyzed, and some 120 million unique TCR beta sequences were found among them. Study-level results: Earlier findings revealed that most TCR beta V segments proved productive either about 87% or about 30% of the time.

On this clone itself: Its antigen remains unidentified.

60 Vbeta and 13 Jbeta primers were used in PCR. Clones were sequenced by immunoSEQ multiplex PCR, and TCRdb holds only the in-frame ones, with some missing. The table includes roughly 200,000 clones, 82% detected once. The sample consisted of PBMCs. This clonotype originated in a woman in her thirties or forties in good health and CMV-seronegative.

CDR3: CASSESRGDYGYTF. The DNA of the CDR3 is TGTGCCAGCAGTGAGTCCAGGGGGGACTATGGCTACACCTTC. This sequence joins TRBV6-1 and TRBJ1-2; 7 bases match TRBD1. Germline CDR1 MNHNS, CDR2 SASEGT. Losses at the gene ends were 3 bases for V and 3 bases for J; bases not matched to a gene: 4. The CDR3 sequence is 14 residues long.